Below, 29 T cell receptor beta chains from the same sample are listed, as sequenced in a study of tumor-infiltrating lymphocytes in primary liver carcinoma (dated by TCRdb to the late 2010s). The sequencer listed for this sample is Illumina HiSeq 2500. Starting from about 500 ng total RNA, TCRbeta-specific cDNA was produced by reverse transcription with a constant-region primer and ProtoScript II reverse transcriptase. Three nested multiplex PCR rounds, following a slightly modified ARM-PCR procedure, were used to build the TCRbeta libraries. The first two PCR rounds used multiplex TRBV1-TRBV30 forward primers with a Cbeta reverse primer, each for about 10 cycles. The public reads were run again by TCRdb, first through fastp at Q25 and then through MiXCR, and only productive beta chains were kept. Records with the same CDR3 protein are collapsed into one entry carrying the most frequent genes and DNA. This sample comprises under 90,000 distinct CDR3 sequences, approximately 70% of them detected only once. Approximately 20% of the sample belongs to the ten largest clones.

Without any cell sorting, total RNA and DNA were co-extracted from about 20-30 mg of bulk tissue using the AllPrep DNA/RNA mini kit. Sequences were obtained from liver tumor tissue from sampling region 1. The sample's cell subset or site, from its label and the paper: tumor region T1, superior pole. These receptors were collected from a man aged 35-49 years with primary liver carcinoma and hepatitis B virus infection.

Remarks on this clonotype: A read error may account for a junction end that differs from germline. The CDR3 spells CSVKDSRRKDTQYF. Written as DNA, the CDR3 is TGCAGCGTTAAGGATAGCCGAAGGAAAGATACCCAGTACTTC. This sequence joins TRBV29-1 and TRBJ2-5, with D unresolved. The CDR3 covers 14 residues. CDR1 is SQVTM and CDR2 is ANQGSEA in the germline V gene. Full variable domain (remainder filled in from reference TRBV29-1 and TRBJ2-5): SAVISQKPSRDICQRGTSLTIQCQVDSQVTMMFWYRQQPGQSLTLIATANQGSEATYESGFVIDKFPISRPNLTFSTLTVSNMSPEDSSIYLCSVKDSRRKDTQYFGPGTRLLVL.

This clonotype came up a few times. V usage is TRBV20-1 and J usage is TRBJ2-3; TRBD2 aligns across 9 bases. This CDR3 spans 14 amino acids. Germline V CDR1 and CDR2: DFQATT, SNEGSKA (reference sequence). V was pared by 4 bases and J by 5 bases, with 7 bases of the junction left unmatched. CDR3 DNA sequence: TGCAGTGCTACTGAGCGGGAGGTTGAAGATACGCAGTATTTT. Its translation is CSATEREVEDTQYF.

This clonotype has just a few counts. With a much larger clone just one base away, this may be a read error. V gene TRBV5-4 combines with J gene TRBJ2-3; D might be TRBD2 (6 bases). CDR3 length equals 15 residues. Germline V gene data show CDR1 as SGHNT and CDR2 as YYREEE (reference sequence). CDR3 region: CTSSLAASVTDTQYF. In DNA form, the CDR3 reads TGTACCAGCAGCTTGGCCGCTAGCGTCACAGATACGCAGTATTTT.

The chain is built from TRBV4-2 and TRBJ2-4; perhaps TRBD1 as D (5 bases). From germline, CDR1 is LGHNA and CDR2 YNFKEQ. The CDR3 spans 18 residues. The CDR3 reads CARSQEGAGKGIGNIQYF. DNA for the CDR3: TGTGCTAGAAGCCAAGAAGGCGCAGGGAAGGGGATCGGAAACATTCAGTACTTC.

Comments on this clonotype: A junction boundary mismatches the germline segment, possibly from a read error. The chain uses TRBV6-1 and TRBJ2-7, with TRBD2 matching 10 bases. From germline, CDR1 is MNHNS and CDR2 SASEGT. This CDR3 is built from 15 residues. CDR3 sequence reads: CASGEEASGGYEQCF. The CDR3 DNA follows: TGTGCCAGCGGTGAAGAGGCTAGCGGGGGTTACGAGCAGTGCTTC.

About this clonotype itself: A much bigger clone sits one base away, suggesting this may be a read error. This likely comes from a read error, as the CDR3 has no conserved phenylalanine or tryptophan at its end. The rearrangement joins TRBV6-4 to TRBJ2-3; weak D call: TRBD2 (6 bases). Germline CDR1 and CDR2: MRHNA and SNTAGT. Trimming stripped 4 bases from V and 1 base from J, with 6 bases between. The CDR3 contains 13 residues. CDR3 bases: TGTGCCAGCAGTGCTAGCGGCACAGATACGCAGTATTCT. It yields the protein CASSASGTDTQYS.

With regard to this clonotype: Germline is not matched at one junction end, which may reflect a read error. The chain couples TRBV19 to TRBJ2-5; the match to TRBD2 covers 7 bases. Germline V gene sequence: CDR1 LNHDA, CDR2 SQIVND (reference sequence). The CDR3 runs 15 residues. CDR3 DNA: TGTGCCAGTAGTGGTATAGCGGGCAAGGCGGAGACCCAGTGCTTC. Translating it yields CASSGIAGKAETQCF.

This clonotype was seen just once. The chain recombines TRBV20-1 with TRBJ1-5, with no clear D. Looked up from germline, CDR1 is DFQATT and CDR2 is SNEGSKA (reference sequence). V dropped 8 bases and J dropped 7 bases, with 24 bases sitting between them. The CDR3 runs 15 residues. The CDR3 loop is CSTVIGISANQPQHF. The CDR3 DNA sequence: TGCAGTACGGTGATAGGGATAAGCGCCAACCAGCCCCAGCATTTT.

This sequence joins TRBV4-1 and TRBJ2-2; unclear D gene. The V end was cut by 0 bases, the J end by 5 bases, with 13 bases between. Germline loops: CDR1 MGHRA, CDR2 YSYEKL. The CDR3 runs 16 residues. This CDR3 is CASSQELAACTGELFF. DNA for the CDR3: TGCGCCAGCAGCCAAGAGCTGGCTGCGTGTACCGGGGAGCTGTTTTTT.

This clonotype was counted a single time. The V gene is TRBV6-1, the J gene TRBJ2-7; D might be TRBD2 (6 bases). The V and J ends lost 3 bases and 0 bases respectively, with 12 bases between them. Germline values: CDR1 MNHNS, CDR2 SASEGT. The CDR3 has 15 amino acids. As DNA, the CDR3 is TGTGCCAGCAGTGAGAGTAGTAGCGGCTCCTACGAGCAGTACTTC. Protein: CASSESSSGSYEQYF.

The chain combines TRBV19 with TRBJ1-6; no reliable D call. The CDR3 is made up of 13 amino acids. CDR1 is LNHDA, CDR2 SQIVND, per germline (reference sequence). The V end lost 11 bases, the J end lost 10 bases, and 18 bases lay between the germline ends. CDR3 nucleotides: TGTGCCGGACGCTCTGGCCTAAAATCACCCCTCCACTTT. This sequence encodes CAGRSGLKSPLHF.

In this sample, this clonotype turned up a few times. V and J are TRBV30 and TRBJ2-1; maybe TRBD2 (5 bases). The CDR3 is made up of 13 amino acids. In germline, CDR1 is GTSNPN, CDR2 SVGIG (reference sequence). V lost 2 bases and J lost 8, with 13 bases in between. CDR3 region: CAWSYMARDEQFF. Written as DNA, the CDR3 is TGTGCCTGGAGTTACATGGCGAGGGATGAGCAGTTCTTC. The full variable domain, completed using reference TRBV30 and TRBJ2-1, is SQTIHQWPATLVQPVGSPLSLECTVEGTSNPNLYWYRQAAGRGLQLLFYSVGIGQISSEVPQNLSASRPQDRQFILSSKKLLLSDSGFYLCAWSYMARDEQFFGPGTRLTVL.

Remarks on this clonotype: Lacking the conserved final phenylalanine or tryptophan, this CDR3 likely reflects a read error. The DNA is left out, because the CDR3 cannot be placed on it with certainty; the CDR3 is given as TCRdb lists it. The chain is built from TRBV11-2 and TRBJ1-1; the table's D call of TRBD1 was not tested on the DNA. The CDR3 is 17 residues long, counting both termini. CDR1 and CDR2 (germline): SGHAT, FQNNGV. The CDR3 sequence: CASSLMGGQGFGTEPFL.

This clonotype was observed many times. This chain uses TRBV5-1 with TRBJ2-2; D is perhaps TRBD2 (6 bases). The CDR3 length is 13 residues. V was pared by 10 bases and J by 8 bases, with 18 bases between. Per germline, CDR1 SGHRS and CDR2 YFSETQ. In DNA form, the CDR3 reads TGCGCCGGCCGTGGAGGGGAAGCTGGGGAGCTGTTTTTT. It specifies CAGRGGEAGELFF. Full variable domain (rest looked up from reference TRBV5-1 and TRBJ2-2): KAGVTQTPRYLIKTRGQQVTLSCSPISGHRSVSWYQQTPGQGLQFLFEYFSETQRNKGNFPGRFSGRQFSNSRSEMNVSTLELGDSALYLCAGRGGEAGELFFGEGSRLTVL.

In this sample, this clonotype turned up a few times. The chain carries TRBV2 and TRBJ1-1, with D hard to call. Trimming left V 7 bases short and J 0 bases short, with 9 bases between. This CDR3 spans 13 amino acids. Germline-derived CDR1 and CDR2 are SNHLY and FYNNEI. The CDR3 is CASIANLNTEAFF. CDR3 nucleotides: TGTGCCAGCATTGCCAATTTGAACACTGAAGCTTTCTTT. Filled out from reference TRBV2 and TRBJ1-1, the complete variable domain reads EPEVTQTPSHQVTQMGQEVILRCVPISNHLYFYWYRQILGQKVEFLVSFYNNEISEKSEIFDDQFSVERPDGSNFTLKIRSTKLEDSAMYFCASIANLNTEAFFGQGTRLTVV.

To note about this clonotype: Here the CDR3 omits its conserved ending phenylalanine or tryptophan, so a read error is the likely source. This chain connects TRBV12-3 or TRBV12-4 to TRBJ2-3, with a tentative D call TRBD1 (6 bases). This CDR3 is 14 amino acids long. The CDR3 reads CASSLSGTPYEQYL. The CDR3 DNA sequence: TGTGCCAGTAGTTTATCCGGGACACCATACGAGCAGTATCTT.

Notes on this clonotype: Germline is not matched at one junction end, which may reflect a read error. The J gene is TRBJ1-2, the V gene TRBV6-1; D remains unclear. CDR3 length: 14 residues. In germline, CDR1 is MNHNS, CDR2 SASEGT. CDR3 coding DNA: TGTGCCACTCTCATGATACGGGTGGACTATGGTTACACCTTC. Its protein is CATLMIRVDYGYTF.

This clonotype was observed at least ten times. The chain combines TRBV7-9 with TRBJ2-7; 7 nucleotides match TRBD2. V shed 1 base, J shed 1 base, and the junction held 1 base outside the gene matches. CDR1 and CDR2 from the germline V gene are SEHNR and FQNEAQ (reference sequence). The CDR3 runs 14 residues. The CDR3 reads CASSLGDYSYEQYF. CDR3 DNA: TGTGCCAGCAGCTTAGGGGACTATTCCTACGAGCAGTACTTC.

In its sample, this clonotype was seen once. The V call is TRBV10-1, the J call TRBJ2-3, with 9 bases lining up with TRBD2. The J segment lost 5 bases and the V segment lost 10 bases, leaving 22 bases of the junction unmatched. The CDR3 sequence is 18 residues long. CDR1 and CDR2 from the germline V gene are WNHNN and SYGVQD (reference sequence). CDR3 protein: CANSESMASGTRGDTQYF. The CDR3 DNA reads TGCGCCAACAGCGAGTCGATGGCTAGCGGGACCCGGGGAGATACGCAGTATTTT.

Worth noting for this clonotype: This may come from a read error, since a much larger clone is one base off. This rearrangement joins TRBV28 to TRBJ1-4, with 8 nucleotides matching TRBD1. V trimming: 6 bases; J trimming: 13 bases; junction bases outside the gene matches: 7. CDR1 MDHEN and CDR2 SYDVKM come from the germline V gene. The CDR3 is made up of 12 amino acids. The CDR3 here is CASSLGTGPLFF. In DNA form, the CDR3 reads TGTGCCAGCAGCCTAGGGACAGGCCCACTGTTTTTT.

In regard to this clonotype: A clone one base away is much larger, so this may be a read error. The chain has TRBV2 and TRBJ2-5, with 7 nucleotides matching TRBD1. The CDR3 totals 12 residues. The germline V gene has CDR1 SNHLY and CDR2 FYNNEI. This chain's CDR3 is CASSGGGETHYF. The CDR3 DNA reads TGTGCCAGCAGTGGAGGGGGCGAGACCCATTACTTC.

J is TRBJ2-1 and V is TRBV12-3 or TRBV12-4, with TRBD1 identical over 7 bases. The CDR3 contains 15 residues. The V and J ends lost 7 bases and 15 bases, in that order; junction bases with no gene match: 21. The CDR3 is CASIYGRGNYNEWFF. CDR3 sequence (DNA): TGTGCCAGCATTTATGGCAGGGGGAACTACAATGAGTGGTTCTTC.

A few counts support this clonotype. A much larger clone differs by one base, so this may be a read error. The CDR3 ends on some other residue instead of the conserved phenylalanine or tryptophan, so this is likely a read error. This rearrangement joins TRBV2 to TRBJ2-5, with D uncertain. The CDR3 loop spans 12 amino acids. V lost 1 base to trimming and J lost 7 bases, with 7 bases between them. Per germline, CDR1 SNHLY and CDR2 FYNNEI. The CDR3 here is CASSEGEATQYI. DNA for the CDR3: TGTGCCAGCAGTGAAGGTGAAGCGACCCAGTACATC.

As for this clonotype: Its ends do not fully match the called genes, so a read error is possible. J is TRBJ2-1 and V is TRBV11-1; TRBD2 matches at 7 bases. There are 16 residues in the CDR3. Germline assignment: CDR1 SGHAT and CDR2 FQDESV (reference sequence). CDR3 protein: CASTRLPGGGYSEQFF. CDR3 nucleotides: TGTGCCAGCACCCGCCTACCGGGGGGTGGGTACAGTGAGCAGTTCTTC.

By share of the sample, this clonotype is large. This chain uses TRBV10-3 with TRBJ2-7, with TRBD1 matching 10 bases. In germline, CDR1 is ENHRY, CDR2 SYGVKD. The trim removed 4 bases at V and 6 bases at J, leaving 15 bases unmatched. The CDR3 totals 17 residues. CDR3: CAISALPPGQGFGEQYF. For the CDR3, the DNA is TGTGCCATCAGTGCCCTTCCCCCGGGACAGGGGTTCGGCGAGCAGTACTTC.

Note on this clonotype: At one of its ends the junction is not consistent with the germline gene, which may arise from a read error. The chain employs TRBV29-1 and TRBJ2-2; possible D gene TRBD2, 5 bases. This CDR3 is built from 16 residues. Germline CDR1 is SQVTM and CDR2 is ANQGSEA. In nucleotides, the CDR3 is TGCAGCGTCGAAATTAGTGGGGAAGCGAACACCGGGGAGCAGTTTTTT. Translation: CSVEISGEANTGEQFF.

For this clonotype: A much larger clone is a single base away; this may be a read error. The chain carries TRBV7-9 and TRBJ1-5, with D perhaps matching TRBD1 (5 bases). The CDR3 loop spans 13 amino acids. Per germline, CDR1 SEHNR and CDR2 FQNEAQ (reference sequence). V was cut by 8 bases and J by 3 bases, with 11 bases left in between. The CDR3 DNA is TGTGCCAGCGCGGGACTGAACAATCAGCCCCAGCATTTT. Translation gives CASAGLNNQPQHF.

With respect to this clonotype: An end of the junction differs from the germline gene, which may be a read error. The rearrangement links TRBV7-8 to TRBJ2-1; 10 bases map to TRBD2. Germline-derived CDR1 and CDR2 are SGHVS and FQNEAQ. This CDR3 has 15 amino acids. This CDR3 is CAGSLALAGVHEQFF. The CDR3, as DNA: TGTGCCGGCAGCTTAGCGCTAGCGGGAGTACACGAGCAGTTCTTC.

As for this clonotype: A read error may produce the germline difference seen at one junction end. The chain links TRBV6-5 to TRBJ2-7, with TRBD1 matching 9 bases. The CDR3 spans 14 residues. Per the germline V gene, CDR1 is MNHEY and CDR2 is SVGAGI. Here the CDR3 DNA reads TGCGCCAGCATTCCATCCCGGGACAGGGTGGAGCACTACTTC. It encodes CASIPSRDRVEHYF.